This TCR beta chain came from a study of blood T cell repertoires in COVID-19. As handled by the study authors: Amplified reference gene primers provided the basis for estimating nucleated cell counts. Clones were sequenced by immunoSEQ multiplex PCR, and TCRdb holds only the in-frame ones, with some missing. The V and J calls and the clone size are those of that table, but D and trimming were determined from the DNA. The sample has around 310,000 clones, 80% to 95% seen once; the top ten hold under 7%. Seattle enrolled patients during active infection and tracked them longitudinally. Losses at the gene ends were 2 bases for V and 7 bases for J; bases not matched to a gene: 2. Germline CDR1 MNHEY, CDR2 SVGAGI. The CDR3 contains 13 residues.

J is TRBJ2-1 and V is TRBV6-5; 7 bases agree with TRBD2. The sequence was obtained from a woman aged 25 to 39 with COVID-19, enrolled during active disease. Sequencing was performed on peripheral blood. CDR3 sequence reads: CASSYGGGNEQFF. Written as DNA, the CDR3 is TGTGCCAGCAGTTACGGGGGGGGTAATGAGCAGTTCTTC.